Each of the 30 T cell receptor beta chains below was sequenced from the same sample in a study of vaccination and CD4 T cells after COVID-19. These receptors' antigens are unknown. An Oncomine TCR Beta short-read assay was used to sequence the DNA from cultured CD4+ T cells. TCRdb passed the PCR reads through MiXCR, listing each CDR3 protein once. This sample has approximately 20,000 distinct CDR3 sequences, with around 68% found just once. The treatment here: roughly 10-day PBMC culture with coronavirus spike peptide pools or control peptides (ViraFEST assay). This sample comprised CD4+ T cells from blood, cultured in vitro, obtained before SARS-CoV-2 vaccination. Receptors originate from a human donor who received a COVID-19 vaccine.

This chain joins TRBV5-4 and TRBJ1-1; D remains ambiguous. V lost 6 bases to trimming and J lost 3 bases, with 15 bases between them. Germline lookup yields CDR1 SGHNT and CDR2 YYREEE (reference sequence). This CDR3 contains 14 residues. The CDR3 sequence: CASNSLALDTEAFF. For the CDR3, the DNA is TGTGCCAGCAATTCGCTGGCTTTAGACACTGAAGCTTTCTTT. The variable domain in full, completed from reference TRBV5-4 and TRBJ1-1, reads ETGVTQSPTHLIKTRGQQVTLRCSSQSGHNTVSWYQQALGQGPQFIFQYYREEENGRGNFPPRFSGLQFPNYSSELNVNALELDDSALYLCASNSLALDTEAFFGQGTRLTVV.

The gene calls are TRBV7-2 and TRBJ1-1; D gene unclear. CDR1 and CDR2 (germline): SGHTA, FQGNSA. Trimming cost V 5 bases and J 4 bases, with 14 bases left between them. The CDR3 is 14 residues long. CDR3 sequence (DNA): TGTGCCAGCAGCCCACAGAGTAGCGGCACTGAAGCTTTCTTT. Translating gives CASSPQSSGTEAFF.

This chain links TRBV20-1 with TRBJ2-5, with D possibly being TRBD1 (6 bases). Per germline, CDR1 DFQATT and CDR2 SNEGSKA (reference sequence). This CDR3 has 13 residues. Trimming removed 5 bases from V and 2 bases from J, with 12 bases in between. The CDR3: CSAHGQLQETQYF. The CDR3, as DNA: TGCAGTGCTCACGGACAGCTACAAGAGACCCAGTACTTC.

The CDR3 nucleotides are TGCAGTGCCCCAAGCGGCCCCTCTGGGGCCAACGTCCTGACTTTC. The encoded protein is CSAPSGPSGANVLTF. The chain couples TRBV20-1 to TRBJ2-6, with D perhaps matching TRBD2 (5 bases). Trimming took 6 bases from V and 0 from J, leaving 12 bases between them. The germline CDR1 and CDR2 sequences are DFQATT and SNEGSKA (reference sequence). The CDR3 has 15 amino acids.

The chain combines TRBV2 with TRBJ2-2, with 8 bases fitting TRBD1. The J segment lost 5 bases and the V segment lost 11 bases, leaving 7 bases of the junction unmatched. The CDR3 consists of 13 residues. Germline V gene data show CDR1 as SNHLY and CDR2 as FYNNEI. The CDR3 reads CALRDRFTGELFF. For the CDR3, the DNA is TGTGCCCTTAGGGACAGGTTTACCGGGGAGCTGTTTTTT.

The chain carries TRBV2 and TRBJ1-6, with D tentatively TRBD1 (6 bases). The germline V gene has CDR1 SNHLY and CDR2 FYNNEI. CDR3 length equals 14 residues. V lost 4 bases and J 10 bases, leaving 14 bases between the germline ends. CDR3 loop: CASSVGGQGSPLHF. CDR3 in DNA: TGTGCCAGCAGTGTTGGGGGGCAGGGGTCACCCCTCCACTTT.

This clonotype has only a few counts. The rearrangement uses TRBV6-1 and TRBJ2-7, with 8 bases aligning to TRBD1. Germline CDR1 and CDR2: MNHNS and SASEGT. The CDR3 contains 13 residues. V lost 3 bases to trimming and J lost 4 bases; unmatched junction nucleotides: 2. The CDR3 DNA reads TGTGCCAGCAGTGAGTACAGGGGGTACGAGCAGTACTTC. Translation gives CASSEYRGYEQYF.

The gene calls are TRBV19 and TRBJ2-1, with D maybe TRBD1 (6 bases). Trimming shortened V by 4 bases and J by 9 bases, and 19 bases separated the two germline ends. This CDR3 contains 15 residues. Germline lookup yields CDR1 LNHDA and CDR2 SQIVND (reference sequence). CDR3 coding DNA: TGTGCCAGTAGTACCCGAGGGTGGGGGCGGATTGAGCAGTTCTTC. Translated, it gives CASSTRGWGRIEQFF. Drawing the rest from reference TRBV19 and TRBJ2-1, the complete variable domain is DGGITQSPKYLFRKEGQNVTLSCEQNLNHDAMYWYRQDPGQGLRLIYYSQIVNDFQKGDIAEGYSVSREKKESFPLTVTSAQKNPTAFYLCASSTRGWGRIEQFFGPGTRLTVL.

Only a few counts were recorded for this clonotype. The chain links TRBV10-1 to TRBJ1-5; perhaps TRBD1 as D (6 bases). Germline V CDR1 and CDR2: WNHNN, SYGVQD (reference sequence). The CDR3 is made up of 18 amino acids. V was cut by 3 bases and J by 0 bases, with 18 bases left in between. The CDR3 region has the DNA TGCGCCAGCAGTGAATTAGAGACCAGGGGATTTAGCAATCAGCCCCAGCATTTT. This sequence encodes CASSELETRGFSNQPQHF.

The rearrangement joins TRBV10-1 to TRBJ1-3; no reliable D call. V dropped 4 bases and J dropped 0 bases, with 4 bases sitting between them. CDR3 size: 13 residues. Germline lookup yields CDR1 WNHNN and CDR2 SYGVQD (reference sequence). The CDR3 sequence: CASSVSSGNTIYF. CDR3 in DNA: TGCGCCAGCAGTGTGTCCTCTGGAAACACCATATATTTT.

V gene TRBV29-1 combines with J gene TRBJ1-5, with D maybe TRBD1 (5 bases). Germline values: CDR1 SQVTM, CDR2 ANQGSEA. CDR3 size: 14 residues. V lost 0 bases to trimming and J lost 5 bases, with 11 bases between them. CDR3 coding DNA: TGCAGCGTTGAAGACAGGGAGCTCGATCAGCCCCAGCATTTT. This gives the protein CSVEDRELDQPQHF.

This chain links TRBV7-2 with TRBJ2-5, with 11 bases lining up with TRBD2. V dropped 5 bases and J dropped 3; count of bases not matched to a gene: 2. The CDR3 covers 14 residues. The germline V gene encodes CDR1 SGHTA and CDR2 FQGNSA. In nucleotides, the CDR3 is TGTGCCAGCAGCGCGACTAGCGGGGAAGAGACCCAGTACTTC. Its protein is CASSATSGEETQYF.

The gene calls are TRBV5-6 and TRBJ1-5; 10 bases align to TRBD1. The germline V gene encodes CDR1 SGHDT and CDR2 YYEEEE. V lost 3 bases to trimming and J lost 0 bases; unmatched junction nucleotides: 12. The CDR3 covers 19 residues. Written as DNA, the CDR3 is TGTGCCAGCAGCTCATTCCGGGACAGGGGAAGGGTTAGCAATCAGCCCCAGCATTTT. It specifies CASSSFRDRGRVSNQPQHF. Complete variable domain (other parts from reference TRBV5-6 and TRBJ1-5): DAGVTQSPTHLIKTRGQQVTLRCSPKSGHDTVSWYQQALGQGPQFIFQYYEEEERQRGNFPDRFSGHQFPNYSSELNVNALLLGDSALYLCASSSFRDRGRVSNQPQHFGDGTRLSIL.

As DNA, the CDR3 is TGTGGAGTGGCGGGGGCCCAGAGAAACACCATATATTTT. Translated: CGVAGAQRNTIYF. The J gene is TRBJ1-3, the V gene TRBV6-1; weak D call: TRBD1 (6 bases). CDR1 is MNHNS and CDR2 is SASEGT in the germline V gene. This CDR3 is built from 13 residues.

The chain recombines TRBV7-2 with TRBJ1-3; D possibly corresponds to TRBD1 (6 bases). The CDR3 is made up of 15 amino acids. Germline CDR1 and CDR2: SGHTA and FQGNSA. V was clipped by 5 bases and J by 0 bases, with 11 bases between them. The CDR3 sequence: CASSQNRVSGNTIYF. The DNA of the CDR3 is TGTGCCAGCAGCCAAAACAGGGTCTCTGGAAACACCATATATTTT.

This clonotype has more than one count but fewer than ten. The chain has TRBV6-1 and TRBJ1-6; TRBD1 matches at 12 bases. CDR3 length: 17 amino acids. V lost 6 bases to trimming and J lost 9 bases; unmatched junction nucleotides: 12. The germline V gene has CDR1 MNHNS and CDR2 SASEGT. The CDR3 loop reads CASRGTGGVSAVSPLHF. The CDR3 bases are TGTGCCAGCAGGGGGACAGGGGGCGTATCTGCCGTTTCACCCCTCCACTTT.

The CDR3 DNA is TGTGCCAGCTCAGCATCATCGGGGGAGCTGTTTTTT. Translating gives CASSASSGELFF. V gene TRBV18 combines with J gene TRBJ2-2; D gene unclear. Deletions cut 5 bases from V and 8 bases from J, with 9 bases between. Germline values: CDR1 KGHSH, CDR2 LQKENI. The CDR3 runs to 12 residues. The whole variable domain, remainder taken from reference TRBV18 and TRBJ2-2, is NAGVMQNPRHLVRRRGQEARLRCSPMKGHSHVYWYRQLPEEGLKFMVYLQKENIIDESGMPKERFSAEFPKEGPSILRIQQVVRGDSAAYFCASSASSGELFFGEGSRLTVL.

The chain uses TRBV10-2 and TRBJ1-1; D possibly corresponds to TRBD1 (5 bases). CDR1 is WSHSY and CDR2 is SAAADI in the germline V gene. The CDR3 runs to 15 residues. The germline V and J ends were trimmed by 6 bases and 1 base, with 15 bases remaining between them. CDR3 DNA sequence: TGCGCCAGCAGGGAACAGGTACTAGGGAACACTGAAGCTTTCTTT. Residues: CASREQVLGNTEAFF.

J is TRBJ2-1 and V is TRBV7-6; 8 nucleotides agree with TRBD2. J was trimmed by 4 bases and V by 2 bases; bases with no gene match: 10. The CDR3 is 17 residues long. Germline CDR1 SGHVS, CDR2 FNYEAQ. CDR3 region: CASSLKLAGRLYNEQFF. The CDR3 DNA reads TGTGCCAGCAGCTTAAAGTTAGCGGGGCGGTTATACAATGAGCAGTTCTTC.

The gene calls are TRBV6-1 and TRBJ1-4; 7 nucleotides match TRBD1. This CDR3 comprises 14 residues. With 7 bases clipped from V and 5 bases from J, the junction kept 7 bases outside the gene matches. CDR1 and CDR2 (germline): MNHNS, SASEGT. Written as DNA, the CDR3 is TGTGCCAGCACCCCCGGGACAGCCAATGAAAAACTGTTTTTT. It encodes CASTPGTANEKLFF.

The chain joins TRBV14 to TRBJ2-3, with D unresolved. Between the trimmed V and J ends, which lost 4 bases and 2 bases, there was a span of 16 bases. This CDR3 has 16 amino acids. The germline gives CDR1 SGHDN, CDR2 FVKESK. CDR3 region: CASSPGGSVTTDTQYF. The CDR3 DNA reads TGTGCCAGCAGCCCTGGCGGCTCTGTAACCACAGATACGCAGTATTTT.

For this clonotype: One end of the junction does not line up with germline, which may come from a read error. The chain uses TRBV30 and TRBJ1-3; TRBD1 is a possible D gene (6 bases). The germline gives CDR1 GTSNPN, CDR2 SVGIG (reference sequence). CDR3 length: 14 residues. In DNA, the CDR3 is TGTGCCCGGAGGGTACAGGGAGCTGGAAACACCATATATTTT. It codes for CARRVQGAGNTIYF.

The chain joins TRBV27 to TRBJ1-2, with D hard to call. In germline, CDR1 is MNHEY, CDR2 SMNVEV (reference sequence). The CDR3 is 17 residues long. V dropped 5 bases and J dropped 4 bases, with 23 bases sitting between them. The CDR3 region has the DNA TGTGCCAGCAGTAAGCGGGTCGGGCCCGCCTCGAGCTATGGCTACACCTTC. Translated, it gives CASSKRVGPASSYGYTF.

V gene TRBV6-1 combines with J gene TRBJ1-2; 7 bases match TRBD1. The germline CDR1 and CDR2 sequences are MNHNS and SASEGT. Trimming took 7 bases from V and 1 from J; bases not matched to a gene: 3. The CDR3 runs 13 residues. The CDR3 spells CASTRDSNYGYTF. The CDR3 DNA is TGTGCCAGCACCCGGGACAGTAACTATGGCTACACCTTC.

V and J are TRBV20-1 and TRBJ1-5, with D possibly matching TRBD1 (5 bases). Per germline, CDR1 DFQATT and CDR2 SNEGSKA (reference sequence). The CDR3 consists of 14 residues. Trimming removed 0 bases from V and 7 bases from J, with 13 bases in between. The CDR3 reads CSARDPREGQPQHF. CDR3 bases: TGCAGTGCTAGAGATCCCAGGGAAGGACAGCCCCAGCATTTT.

Details on this clonotype: The germline gene is not matched at one end of the junction; a read error may be the cause. This chain connects TRBV30 to TRBJ1-5, with D hard to call. CDR1 is GTSNPN, CDR2 SVGIG, per germline (reference sequence). The CDR3 length is 11 residues. The CDR3 DNA follows: TGTGCCTGGGGGAAGAATCAGGCCCAGCATTTT. Translating gives CAWGKNQAQHF.

Concerning this clonotype: It may be a read error: a sequence one base away is much more abundant. The chain employs TRBV24-1 and TRBJ2-3; possible D gene TRBD2, 6 bases. This CDR3 comprises 16 residues. CDR1 is KGHDR, CDR2 SFDVKD, per germline. The CDR3 nucleotides are TGTGCCACCAGTGGTTTGGTCAGGGAGGCAACAGATACGCAGTATTTT. It codes for CATSGLVREATDTQYF.

This clonotype occurred a few times. This chain connects TRBV20-1 to TRBJ2-3; 7 bases line up with TRBD1. Germline CDR1 reads DFQATT; CDR2 reads SNEGSKA (reference sequence). V gave up 4 bases and J gave up 1 base; unmatched junction bases: 5. This CDR3 has 14 residues. DNA for the CDR3: TGCAGTGCTATGGGACAGAGACGCACAGATACGCAGTATTTT. Residues: CSAMGQRRTDTQYF.

The sample holds a few counts of this clonotype. This rearrangement joins TRBV20-1 to TRBJ2-3; 10 bases agree with TRBD2. After removal of 6 bases from V and 0 bases from J, the junction contained 3 bases not matched to a gene. Germline V gene lookup returns CDR1 DFQATT and CDR2 SNEGSKA (reference sequence). The CDR3 has 14 residues. The chain's CDR3 is CSALAGGSTDTQYF. CDR3 DNA sequence: TGCAGTGCGTTAGCGGGGGGCAGCACAGATACGCAGTATTTT.

The chain couples TRBV6-1 to TRBJ1-1, with D maybe TRBD1 (5 bases). Germline V gene lookup returns CDR1 MNHNS and CDR2 SASEGT. This CDR3 spans 14 amino acids. Trimming removed 7 bases at V and 5 bases at J, with 17 bases between. CDR3: CASIMAQGSTEAFF. The CDR3 DNA follows: TGTGCCAGCATAATGGCCCAGGGATCGACTGAAGCTTTCTTT.